Listed below are T cell receptor beta chains from one sample, sequenced in a study of blood T cell repertoires in COVID-19. Here immunoSEQ multiplex PCR was the method, and the copy in TCRdb shows in-frame clones only, minus some. The sample has a few hundred thousand clones; approximately 90% are singletons. The sample taken for sequencing was PBMCs or T cells enriched from blood (not recorded which). The origin of the receptors is a woman younger than 30 who had been exposed to COVID-19. The CDR3 runs from the conserved cysteine through the conserved F or W. Each record gives: D gene, J gene, V gene, CDR3 DNA, CDR3 protein. A D gene is named only where the DNA matches it firmly.

>-|TRBJ1-6|TRBV5-8
TGTGCCAGCAGCGGGACATGGGAATCACCCCTCCACTTT
CASSGTWESPLHF
>TRBD1|TRBJ2-1|TRBV10-3
TGTGCCATGGGGACAGGGAATGAGCAGTTCTTC
CAMGTGNEQFF
>TRBD1|TRBJ2-2|TRBV9
TGTGCCAGCAGCCCCCGCCAGGGGGTAACGAACACCGGGGAGCTGTTTTTT
CASSPRQGVTNTGELFF
>-|TRBJ1-1|TRBV18
TGTGCCAGCTCACCCCAACTCGACACTGAAGCTTTCTTT
CASSPQLDTEAFF
>TRBD1|TRBJ2-2|TRBV9
TGTGCCAGCAGCGCAGGTGGACAGGCCAACACCGGGGAGCTGTTTTTT
CASSAGGQANTGELFF
>TRBD1|TRBJ2-7|TRBV5-4
TGTGCCAGCTCGAGGGTATCGGGACAGGGGGGGAACGAGCAGTACTTC
CASSRVSGQGGNEQYF
>-|TRBJ1-4|TRBV28
TGTGCCAGCAGTTTTCTCGGGGGGGACCATGAAAAACTGTTTTTT
CASSFLGGDHEKLFF
>TRBD1|TRBJ2-7|TRBV6-5
TGTGCCAGCAGCCAGCCGACAGGGCGCGAGCAGTACTTC
CASSQPTGREQYF
>-|TRBJ1-4|TRBV6-5
TGTGCCACCGCTTTTGGACAGAATAATGAAAAACTGTTTTTT
CATAFGQNNEKLFF
>TRBD1|TRBJ1-4|TRBV7-9
TGTGCCAGCAGCTCCCCAGGGGGAGGACTAAGGACTAATGAAAAACTGTTTTTT
CASSSPGGGLRTNEKLFF
>-|TRBJ1-2|TRBV6-5
TGTGCCAGCAGAACGACAGGCGTCCTATATGGCTACACCTTC
CASRTTGVLYGYTF
>TRBD1|TRBJ1-1|TRBV5-1
TGCGCCAGCAGCTTGGCAGGGGGGCTTGAAGCTTTCTTT
CASSLAGGLEAFF
>TRBD2|TRBJ2-1|TRBV9
TGTGCCAGCAGCTTAACTAGCGGGGGGACCAATGAGCAGTTCTTC
CASSLTSGGTNEQFF